This entry is about one TCR beta chain. The healthy adult donors were HIV-negative and reported no recent acute infections or vaccinations. The data were obtained in a study of shared clonotypes between healthy human individuals. Study information: In total, the donors were a couple of women and a few men aged 18 to 49. The plates for each donor numbered three CD4 naive, three CD4 memory, two CD8 naive and one CD8 memory.

The CDR3 runs to 17 residues. V lost 2 bases to trimming and J lost 2 bases, with 18 bases between them. CDR1 is KGHSH and CDR2 is LQKENI in the germline V gene. Using immunoSEQ multiplex PCR, the repertoire was profiled, and TCRdb retains in-frame clones only, with some absent. Altogether around 510,000 clones are present, approximately 95% being singletons, with the ten largest covering about 0.06%. The clonotype was recovered from a woman in her thirties in good health. V gene TRBV18 combines with J gene TRBJ1-1, with unresolved D. The material sequenced was naive CD4+ T cells sorted from blood. Specified subset: CD45RA+ positively selected. DNA of the CDR3: TGTGCCAGCTCACCAGTTTCCCCGCCAGGAGAAAACACTGAAGCTTTCTTT. Translation gives CASSPVSPPGENTEAFF.